In its sample, the clone carrying this TCR delta chain is large (0.1 to 1%). The same CDR3 also results from other DNA sequences found in this sample. This record belongs to a study of gamma-delta T cells after stem cell transplantation. With 0 bases clipped from V and 0 bases from J, the junction kept 12 bases outside the gene matches. The CDR3 totals 18 residues. Germline values: CDR1 GEAIGNYY, CDR2 EKD. TCRdb applied CATT to the RT-PCR reads for clone calling. The sample lists some 800 delta-chain clones; 1.2% were seen once. Sequencing input: gamma-delta T cells. This TCR was recovered from a human donor. It is not recorded whose cells these are; they may come from a transplant donor. The rearrangement joins TRDV2 to TRDJ1; 7 bases are shared with TRDD2. CDR3 sequence: CACDTLSYSTTYTDKLIF. Here the CDR3 DNA reads TGTGCCTGTGACACCCTTTCCTACTCGACTACCTACACCGATAAACTCATCTTT.